This T cell receptor beta chain originates from a study of T-cell memory formation after mild COVID-19. Across the study: For the most part, TCR clusters were specific to one donor. Notes on the study in general: The main location of contracting CD4+ clones was CM and EM, and that of contracting CD8+ clones was EMRA. Researchers could not confirm that second-wave clones peaking on day 37 targeted SARS-CoV-2.

Worth noting for this clonotype: What it binds is unknown.

Amplification by 5'RACE using constant-segment primers produced TCR alpha and TCR beta cDNA libraries that carried sample barcodes and UMIs. TCRdb used MiXCR to reprocess the 5' RACE reads, holding one entry per CDR3 protein. The data contain approximately 350,000 distinct CDR3 sequences, around 13% of them singletons. Trimming cost V 2 bases and J 2 bases, with 8 bases left between them. The CDR3 consists of 15 residues. Germline V lookup: CDR1 SGDLS, CDR2 YYNGEE. Sequenced input: PBMCs or a T cell subset sorted from them (not recorded which). The chain uses TRBV9 and TRBJ2-6; possible D gene TRBD1, 6 bases. This sequence originates from a man aged 18 to 30 who had mild COVID-19 (a few samples of this study predate the infection). Cell type and time point are not known. The CDR3 nucleotides are TGTGCCAGCAGCGTCACAGGGACTGGGGCCAACGTCCTGACTTTC. It encodes CASSVTGTGANVLTF.